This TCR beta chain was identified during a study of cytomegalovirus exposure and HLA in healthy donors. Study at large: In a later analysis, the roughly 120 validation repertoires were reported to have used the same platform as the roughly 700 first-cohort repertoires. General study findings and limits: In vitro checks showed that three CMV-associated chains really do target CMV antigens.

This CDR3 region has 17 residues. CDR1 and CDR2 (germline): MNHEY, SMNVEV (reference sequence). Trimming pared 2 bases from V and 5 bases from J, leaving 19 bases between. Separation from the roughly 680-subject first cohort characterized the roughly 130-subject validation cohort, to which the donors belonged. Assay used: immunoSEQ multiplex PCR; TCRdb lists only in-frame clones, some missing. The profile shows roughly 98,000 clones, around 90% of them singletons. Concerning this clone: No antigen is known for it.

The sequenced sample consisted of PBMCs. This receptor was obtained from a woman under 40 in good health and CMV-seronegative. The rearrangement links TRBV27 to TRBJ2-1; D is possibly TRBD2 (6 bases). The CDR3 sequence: CASSLKFGGGRHNEQFF. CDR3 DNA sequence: TGTGCCAGCAGTTTAAAGTTCGGGGGAGGACGCCACAATGAGCAGTTCTTC.